Sequencing of this T cell receptor (beta chain) was carried out in a study of blood T cell repertoires in COVID-19. With 3 bases removed from V and 3 bases from J, the gap between germline ends came to 8 bases. Germline CDR1 is LNHDA and CDR2 is SQIVND (reference sequence). This CDR3 contains 13 residues. Sequencing was performed with immunoSEQ multiplex PCR; in TCRdb, only in-frame clones are kept and a portion is missing. The sample holds approximately 27,000 clones, approximately 90% seen once. This TCR derives from a man aged 60 to 69 with acute or convalescent COVID-19. J is TRBJ1-1 and V is TRBV19; the D gene is possibly TRBD1 (6 bases). Sequenced: peripheral blood. CDR3 bases: TGTGCCAGTAGTATGGGGGCAGACACTGAAGCTTTCTTT. It is translated as CASSMGADTEAFF.